These T cell receptor beta chains were read from a single sample in a study of T-cell reconstitution after alpha-beta-depleted transplantation in children. TCRdb re-analysed the PCR reads in MiXCR, keeping a single row per CDR3 protein. Among 580,000 or so distinct CDR3 sequences, approximately 22% were seen once, and the ten largest hold 13% to 15%. Sequenced here: PBMCs, mostly from graft donor cells, sampled 360 days after TCRalphabeta/CD19-depleted stem cell transplant. These receptors all come from a boy less than two years old who had a stem cell transplant for acute myeloid leukemia, so the T cells may come from the graft donor. CDR3s include the opening cysteine and the closing phenylalanine or tryptophan. Fields, in order: D gene, clone size, J gene, V gene, CDR3 protein, CDR3 DNA. A D gene is named only where the DNA matches it firmly. Only some rows state a clone size, as once, few, many or a class for expanded clones.

TRBD1 many TRBJ2-3 TRBV5-1 CASSSGQITDTQYF TGCGCCAGCAGCTCGGGACAGATCACAGATACGCAGTATTTT
TRBD1 - TRBJ2-2 TRBV11-2 CASSLAPGGTGELFF TGTGCCAGCAGCTTAGCTCCAGGGGGCACCGGGGAGCTGTTTTTT
- many TRBJ2-7 TRBV7-9 CASSLGDGYEQYF TGTGCCAGCAGCTTAGGCGACGGTTACGAGCAGTACTTC
- - TRBJ2-7 TRBV10-3 CAISESQQYEQYF TGTGCCATCAGTGAGTCACAGCAATACGAGCAGTACTTC
- few TRBJ2-4 TRBV6-5 CASGYLRGPLNIQYF TGTGCCAGCGGATACTTGCGGGGACCTCTAAACATTCAGTACTTC
- - TRBJ2-7 TRBV2 CASSVSSYEQYF TGTGCCAGCAGTGTAAGCTCCTACGAGCAGTACTTC
TRBD1 many TRBJ2-7 TRBV6-5 CASRGDRAFYEQYF TGTGCCAGCCGGGGGGACAGGGCCTTCTACGAGCAGTACTTC
TRBD1 - TRBJ2-1 TRBV14 CASSQDRDRGHLSF TGTGCCAGCAGCCAAGATAGGGACAGGGGCCACTTAAGCTTC
- many TRBJ2-1 TRBV5-6 CASSFSGQWHEQFF TGTGCCAGCAGCTTCTCTGGACAGTGGCATGAGCAGTTCTTC
TRBD1 few TRBJ2-7 TRBV4-3 CASSLRQGALGDEQYF TGCGCCAGCAGCCTGAGACAGGGGGCTTTGGGTGACGAGCAGTACTTC
- - TRBJ2-3 TRBV20-1 CSAREGLDTQYF TGCAGTGCTAGAGAGGGTTTGGATACGCAGTATTTT
- - TRBJ1-1 TRBV7-9 CASRHTEAFF TGTGCCAGCAGGCACACTGAAGCTTTCTTT
- many TRBJ2-5 TRBV7-3 CASSLTMKETQYF TGTGCCAGCAGCTTAACTATGAAAGAGACCCAGTACTTC
- few TRBJ2-2 TRBV4-3 CASSQVVGGELFF TGCGCCAGCAGCCAAGTAGTCGGGGGGGAGCTGTTTTTT
TRBD2 many TRBJ2-7 TRBV7-2 CASSYGSRGDPRVQYF TGTGCCAGCAGCTACGGGTCGCGGGGGGACCCACGAGTGCAGTACTTC
- many TRBJ2-2 TRBV4-2 CASSLYFGTGTNTGELFF TGTGCCAGCAGCCTATACTTCGGAACGGGGACGAACACCGGGGAGCTGTTTTTT
- few TRBJ1-2 TRBV4-1 CASSQSFAATNYGYTF TGCGCCAGCAGCCAAAGCTTCGCGGCGACCAACTATGGCTACACCTTC
- - TRBJ1-5 TRBV20-1 CSASQAYSNQPQHF TGCAGTGCTAGTCAGGCTTATAGCAATCAGCCCCAGCATTTT
- - TRBJ2-3 TRBV27 CASSLSRITDTQYF TGTGCCAGCAGTTTATCGCGTATCACAGATACGCAGTATTTT
- - TRBJ2-2 TRBV6-5 CASSYMGSLNTGELFF TGTGCCAGCAGTTACATGGGGAGCCTGAACACCGGGGAGCTGTTTTTT
- - TRBJ2-7 TRBV4-3 CASSQGGALHTYEQYF TGCGCCAGCAGCCAGGGGGGGGCCTTACACACCTACGAGCAGTACTTC
- once TRBJ1-1 TRBV18 CASSPFSGITEAFF TGTGCCAGCTCACCATTTTCGGGGATCACTGAAGCTTTCTTT
- many TRBJ2-1 TRBV5-1 CASSLYYNEQFF TGCGCCAGCAGCTTGTACTACAATGAGCAGTTCTTC
TRBD1 few TRBJ2-5 TRBV7-9 CASSSGQGGIQETQYF TGTGCCAGCAGCTCCGGACAGGGAGGAATCCAAGAGACCCAGTACTTC
- many TRBJ2-1 TRBV6-2/TRBV6-3 CASRSPKGDYNEQFF TGTGCCAGCAGATCCCCAAAAGGTGACTACAATGAGCAGTTCTTC
- - TRBJ1-1 TRBV6-5 CASSYTPFRNTEAFF TGTGCCAGCAGTTACACCCCGTTTCGTAACACTGAAGCTTTCTTT
- few TRBJ1-4 TRBV15 CATSRWSSQEKLFF TGTGCCACCAGCAGGTGGTCGTCTCAGGAAAAACTGTTTTTT
TRBD1 - TRBJ2-5 TRBV7-2 CASSSHRGLQETQYF TGTGCCAGCAGCTCGCACAGGGGCCTCCAAGAGACCCAGTACTTC
- few TRBJ1-1 TRBV7-2 CASSFSSRNTEAFF TGTGCCAGCAGCTTTTCCAGTAGGAACACTGAAGCTTTCTTT
TRBD1 many TRBJ1-1 TRBV20-1 CSAREGQMNTEAFF TGCAGTGCTCGAGAGGGACAGATGAACACTGAAGCTTTCTTT
TRBD1 few TRBJ2-3 TRBV4-2 CASSQDGTGGTDTQYF TGTGCCAGCAGCCAAGACGGGACAGGGGGCACAGATACGCAGTATTTT
- many TRBJ2-2 TRBV12-3/TRBV12-4 CASRGRYRDTGELFF TGTGCCAGCCGTGGGAGGTACAGGGACACCGGGGAGCTGTTTTTT
- few TRBJ2-7 TRBV24-1 CATSGASDWPYEQYF TGTGCCACCAGTGGGGCGTCTGATTGGCCCTACGAGCAGTACTTC
TRBD1 many TRBJ2-5 TRBV7-2 CASSQFSRDREETQYF TGTGCCAGCAGCCAGTTCTCCCGGGACAGGGAGGAGACCCAGTACTTC
- - TRBJ2-5 TRBV20-1 CSARDGTRHQETQYF TGCAGTGCTAGAGACGGTACGAGACACCAAGAGACCCAGTACTTC
- many TRBJ2-1 TRBV7-6 CASSLGLAQVDEQFF TGTGCCAGCAGCTTAGGGCTAGCCCAGGTCGATGAGCAGTTCTTC
- many TRBJ2-5 TRBV28 CASSPGLPGAQYF TGTGCCAGCAGTCCTGGACTTCCCGGGGCCCAGTACTTC
- - TRBJ2-7 TRBV12-3/TRBV12-4 CASSKGGSLSYEQYF TGTGCCAGCAGTAAAGGTGGGTCCCTCTCCTACGAGCAGTACTTC
- many TRBJ1-5 TRBV12-3/TRBV12-4 CASSLGSQPQHF TGTGCCAGCAGTTTGGGGAGTCAGCCCCAGCATTTT
- - TRBJ2-5 TRBV20-1 CSARDGGQETQYF TGCAGTGCTAGGGACGGCGGTCAAGAGACCCAGTACTTC